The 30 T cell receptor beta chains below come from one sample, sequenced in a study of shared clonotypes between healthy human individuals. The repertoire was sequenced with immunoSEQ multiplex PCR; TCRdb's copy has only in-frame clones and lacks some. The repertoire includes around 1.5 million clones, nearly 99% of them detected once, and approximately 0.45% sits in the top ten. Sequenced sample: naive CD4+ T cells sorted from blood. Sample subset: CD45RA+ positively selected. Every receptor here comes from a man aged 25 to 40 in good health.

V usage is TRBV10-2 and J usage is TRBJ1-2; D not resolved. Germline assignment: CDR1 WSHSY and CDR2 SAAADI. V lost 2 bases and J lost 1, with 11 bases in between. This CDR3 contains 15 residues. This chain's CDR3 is CASSEPGRLNYGYTF. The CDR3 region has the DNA TGCGCCAGCAGTGAGCCTGGACGGCTTAACTATGGCTACACCTTC.

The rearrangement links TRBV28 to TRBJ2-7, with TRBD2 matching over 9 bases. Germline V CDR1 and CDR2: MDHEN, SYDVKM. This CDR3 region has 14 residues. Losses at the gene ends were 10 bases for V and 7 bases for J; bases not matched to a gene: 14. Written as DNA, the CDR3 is TGTGCCACGCGAGGGGCGGGAGGGAAGCGGGAGCAGTACTTC. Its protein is CATRGAGGKREQYF.

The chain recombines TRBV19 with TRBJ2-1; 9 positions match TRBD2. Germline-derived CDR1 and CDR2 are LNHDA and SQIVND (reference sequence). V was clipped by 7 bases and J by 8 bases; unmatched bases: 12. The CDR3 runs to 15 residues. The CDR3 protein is CASTTLAGLTHEQFF. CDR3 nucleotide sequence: TGTGCCAGTACCACTCTAGCGGGATTAACACATGAGCAGTTCTTC.

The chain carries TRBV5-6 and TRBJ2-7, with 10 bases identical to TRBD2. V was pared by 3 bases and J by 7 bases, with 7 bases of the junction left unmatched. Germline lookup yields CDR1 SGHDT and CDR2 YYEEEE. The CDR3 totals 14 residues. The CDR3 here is CASSWWTSGMEQYF. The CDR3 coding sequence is TGTGCCAGCAGCTGGTGGACTAGCGGAATGGAGCAGTACTTC. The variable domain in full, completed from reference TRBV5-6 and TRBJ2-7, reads DAGVTQSPTHLIKTRGQQVTLRCSPKSGHDTVSWYQQALGQGPQFIFQYYEEEERQRGNFPDRFSGHQFPNYSSELNVNALLLGDSALYLCASSWWTSGMEQYFGPGTRLTVT.

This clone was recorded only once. The CDR3 sequence: CASSQSSGRTYNEQFF. In DNA, the CDR3 is TGTGCCAGCAGCCAATCGAGCGGGAGAACCTACAATGAGCAGTTCTTC. The V and J genes are TRBV14 and TRBJ2-1; 8 bases are shared with TRBD2. The CDR3 length is 16 residues. The V gene end was trimmed by 2 bases and the J gene end by 2 bases; junction bases not matched to a gene: 5. The germline V gene has CDR1 SGHDN and CDR2 FVKESK.

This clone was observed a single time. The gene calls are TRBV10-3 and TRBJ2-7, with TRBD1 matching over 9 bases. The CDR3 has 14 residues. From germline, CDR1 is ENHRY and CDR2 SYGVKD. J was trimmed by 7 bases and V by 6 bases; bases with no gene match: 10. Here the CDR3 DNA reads TGTGCCATCAGACCGGGACAGGGTGTTTTTGAGCAGTACTTC. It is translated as CAIRPGQGVFEQYF.

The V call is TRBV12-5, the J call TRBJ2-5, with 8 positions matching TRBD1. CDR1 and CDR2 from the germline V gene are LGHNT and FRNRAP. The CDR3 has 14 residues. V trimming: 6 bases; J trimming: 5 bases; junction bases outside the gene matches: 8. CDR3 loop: CASGPGTGSETQYF. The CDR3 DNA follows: TGTGCTAGTGGACCGGGGACAGGTAGTGAGACCCAGTACTTC.

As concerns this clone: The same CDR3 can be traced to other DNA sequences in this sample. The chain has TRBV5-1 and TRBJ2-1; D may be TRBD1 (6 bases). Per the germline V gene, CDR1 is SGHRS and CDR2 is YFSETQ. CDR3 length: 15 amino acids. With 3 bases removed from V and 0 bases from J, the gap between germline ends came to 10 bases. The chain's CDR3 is CASSSGVSSYNEQFF. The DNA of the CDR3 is TGCGCCAGCAGCTCAGGGGTTAGCTCCTACAATGAGCAGTTCTTC.

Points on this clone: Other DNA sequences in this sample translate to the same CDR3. The CDR3 DNA is TGTGCCAGCAGCTTGGGCAGGGTGACCTACAATGAGCAGTTCTTC. Its protein is CASSLGRVTYNEQFF. V usage is TRBV11-3 and J usage is TRBJ2-1, with D tentatively TRBD1 (5 bases). The CDR3 contains 15 residues. Trimming shortened V by 3 bases and J by 2 bases, and 11 bases separated the two germline ends. In germline, CDR1 is SGHNT, CDR2 YENEEA.

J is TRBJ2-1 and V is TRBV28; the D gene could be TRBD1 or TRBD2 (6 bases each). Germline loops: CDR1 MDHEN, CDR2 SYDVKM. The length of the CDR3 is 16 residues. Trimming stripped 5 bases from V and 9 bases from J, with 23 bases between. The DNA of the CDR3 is TGTGCCAGCAGTGGCTCCCGGGACAAAAGGAGGGGTGAGCAGTTCTTC. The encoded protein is CASSGSRDKRRGEQFF.

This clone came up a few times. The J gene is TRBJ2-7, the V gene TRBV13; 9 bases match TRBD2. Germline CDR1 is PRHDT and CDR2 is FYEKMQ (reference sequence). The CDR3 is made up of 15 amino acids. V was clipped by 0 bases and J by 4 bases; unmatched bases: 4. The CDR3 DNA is TGTGCCAGCAGCTTAGGGCTAGCGGGAAATTACGAGCAGTACTTC. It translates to CASSLGLAGNYEQYF.

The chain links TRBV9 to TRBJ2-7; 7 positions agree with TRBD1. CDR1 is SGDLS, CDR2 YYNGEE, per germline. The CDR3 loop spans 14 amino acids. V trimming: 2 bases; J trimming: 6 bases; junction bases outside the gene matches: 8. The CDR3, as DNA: TGTGCCAGCAGCGTTAGACCCAGGGGGAGCGAGCAGTACTTC. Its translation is CASSVRPRGSEQYF.

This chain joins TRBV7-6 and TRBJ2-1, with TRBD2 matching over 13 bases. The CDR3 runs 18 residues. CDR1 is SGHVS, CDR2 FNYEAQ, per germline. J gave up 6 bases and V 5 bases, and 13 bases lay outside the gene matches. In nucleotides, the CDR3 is TGTGCCAGCAGCCTGAGGACTAGCGGGAGAACTGACGGCAATGAGCAGTTCTTC. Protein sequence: CASSLRTSGRTDGNEQFF.

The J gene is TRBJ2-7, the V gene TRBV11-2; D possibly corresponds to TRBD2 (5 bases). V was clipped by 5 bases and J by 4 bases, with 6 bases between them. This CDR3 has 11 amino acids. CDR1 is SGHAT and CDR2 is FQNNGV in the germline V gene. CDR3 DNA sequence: TGTGCCAGCAGCCGGGAATACGAGCAGTACTTC. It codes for CASSREYEQYF.

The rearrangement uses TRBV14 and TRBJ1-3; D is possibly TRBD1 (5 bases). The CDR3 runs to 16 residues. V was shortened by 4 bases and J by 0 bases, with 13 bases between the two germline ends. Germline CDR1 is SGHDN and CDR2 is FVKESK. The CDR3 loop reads CASSLDRLHSGNTIYF. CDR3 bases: TGTGCCAGCAGCCTTGACAGATTACACTCTGGAAACACCATATATTTT.

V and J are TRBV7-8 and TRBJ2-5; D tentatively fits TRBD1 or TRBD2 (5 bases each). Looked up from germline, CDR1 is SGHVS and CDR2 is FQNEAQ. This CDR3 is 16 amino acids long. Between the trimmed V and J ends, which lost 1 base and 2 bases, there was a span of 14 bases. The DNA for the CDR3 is TGTGCCAGCAGCTTAGGGGACGTGCCTAGACAAGAGACCCAGTACTTC. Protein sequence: CASSLGDVPRQETQYF.

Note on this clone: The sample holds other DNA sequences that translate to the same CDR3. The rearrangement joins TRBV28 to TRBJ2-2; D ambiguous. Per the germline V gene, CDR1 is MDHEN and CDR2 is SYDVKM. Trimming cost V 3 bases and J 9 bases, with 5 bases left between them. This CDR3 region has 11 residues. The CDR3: CASSFSRELFF. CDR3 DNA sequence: TGTGCCAGCAGTTTTTCGAGGGAGCTGTTTTTT.

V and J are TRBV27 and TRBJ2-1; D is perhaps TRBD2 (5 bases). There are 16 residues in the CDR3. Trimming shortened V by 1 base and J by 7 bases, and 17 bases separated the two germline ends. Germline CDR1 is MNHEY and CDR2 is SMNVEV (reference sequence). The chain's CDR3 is CASSLLSGTLRNEQFF. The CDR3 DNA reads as TGTGCCAGCAGTTTATTATCGGGAACTCTTCGGAATGAGCAGTTCTTC.

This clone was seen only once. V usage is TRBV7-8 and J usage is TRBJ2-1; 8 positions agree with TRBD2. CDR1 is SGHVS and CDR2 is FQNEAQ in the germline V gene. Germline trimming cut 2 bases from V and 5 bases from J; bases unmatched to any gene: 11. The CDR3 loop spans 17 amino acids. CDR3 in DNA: TGTGCCAGCAGCTTACCTAGGGTAGCGGGAAGTAACAATGAGCAGTTCTTC. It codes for CASSLPRVAGSNNEQFF.

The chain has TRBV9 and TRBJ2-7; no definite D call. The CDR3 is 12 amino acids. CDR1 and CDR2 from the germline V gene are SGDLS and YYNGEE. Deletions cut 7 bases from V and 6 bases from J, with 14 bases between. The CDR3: CASSRGLSEQYF. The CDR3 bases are TGTGCCAGCTCGCGTGGTCTGAGCGAGCAGTACTTC.

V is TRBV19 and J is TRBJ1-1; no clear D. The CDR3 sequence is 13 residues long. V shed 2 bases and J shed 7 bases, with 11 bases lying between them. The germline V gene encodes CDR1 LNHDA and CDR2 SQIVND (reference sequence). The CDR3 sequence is CASSIRAQSEAFF. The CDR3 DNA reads TGTGCCAGTAGTATAAGGGCGCAAAGTGAAGCTTTCTTT. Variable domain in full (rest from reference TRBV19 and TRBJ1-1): DGGITQSPKYLFRKEGQNVTLSCEQNLNHDAMYWYRQDPGQGLRLIYYSQIVNDFQKGDIAEGYSVSREKKESFPLTVTSAQKNPTAFYLCASSIRAQSEAFFGQGTRLTVV.

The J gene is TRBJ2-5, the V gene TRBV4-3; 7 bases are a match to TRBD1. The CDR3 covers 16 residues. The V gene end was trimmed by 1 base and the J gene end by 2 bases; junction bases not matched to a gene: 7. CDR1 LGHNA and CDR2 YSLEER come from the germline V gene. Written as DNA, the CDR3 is TGCGCCAGCAGCCAAGGCCCTCCGGGACAGCAAGAGACCCAGTACTTC. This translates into CASSQGPPGQQETQYF.

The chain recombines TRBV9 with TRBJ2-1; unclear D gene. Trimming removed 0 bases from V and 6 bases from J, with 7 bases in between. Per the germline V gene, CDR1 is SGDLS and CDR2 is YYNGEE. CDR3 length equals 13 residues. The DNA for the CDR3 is TGTGCCAGCAGCGTAGGGTGGCGCAATGAGCAGTTCTTC. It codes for CASSVGWRNEQFF. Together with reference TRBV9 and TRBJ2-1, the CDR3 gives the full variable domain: DSGVTQTPKHLITATGQRVTLRCSPRSGDLSVYWYQQSLDQGLQFLIQYYNGEERAKGNILERFSAQQFPDLHSELNLSSLELGDSALYFCASSVGWRNEQFFGPGTRLTVL.

The CDR3 coding sequence is TGCGCCAGCAGCTTGCCCCAGGGGGGGCACAATGAGCAGTTCTTC. This encodes CASSLPQGGHNEQFF. The chain uses TRBV5-1 and TRBJ2-1; D is possibly TRBD1 or TRBD2 (7 bases each). In germline, CDR1 is SGHRS, CDR2 YFSETQ. CDR3 size: 15 residues. The ends were cut back, 1 base at V and 5 bases at J, with 13 bases in the middle.

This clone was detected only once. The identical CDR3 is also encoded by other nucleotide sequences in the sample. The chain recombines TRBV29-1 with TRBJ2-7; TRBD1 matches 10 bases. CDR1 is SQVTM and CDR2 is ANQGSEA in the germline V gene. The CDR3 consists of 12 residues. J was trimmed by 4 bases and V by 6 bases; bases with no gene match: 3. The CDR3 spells CSVRTGGYEQYF. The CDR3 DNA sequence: TGCAGCGTCCGGACAGGGGGGTACGAGCAGTACTTC.

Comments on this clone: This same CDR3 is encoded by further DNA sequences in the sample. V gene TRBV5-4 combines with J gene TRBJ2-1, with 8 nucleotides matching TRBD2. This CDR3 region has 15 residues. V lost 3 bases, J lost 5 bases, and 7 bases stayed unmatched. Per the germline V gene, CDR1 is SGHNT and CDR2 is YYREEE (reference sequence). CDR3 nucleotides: TGTGCCAGCAGCTCTGGACTAGCTCTTAACAATGAGCAGTTCTTC. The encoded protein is CASSSGLALNNEQFF.

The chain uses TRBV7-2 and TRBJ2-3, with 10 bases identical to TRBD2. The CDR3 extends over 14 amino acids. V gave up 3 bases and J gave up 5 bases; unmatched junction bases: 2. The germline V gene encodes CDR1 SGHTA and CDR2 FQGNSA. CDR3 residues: CASSFRLAGDTQYF. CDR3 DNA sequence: TGTGCCAGCAGCTTCCGACTAGCGGGAGATACGCAGTATTTT.

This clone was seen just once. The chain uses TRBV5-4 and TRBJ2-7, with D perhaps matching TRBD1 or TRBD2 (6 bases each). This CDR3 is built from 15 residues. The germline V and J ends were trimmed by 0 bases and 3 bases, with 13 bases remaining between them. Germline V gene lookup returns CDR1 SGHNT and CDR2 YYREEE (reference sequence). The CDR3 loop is CASSLEGGGLYEQYF. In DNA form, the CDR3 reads TGTGCCAGCAGCTTGGAAGGAGGGGGGCTCTACGAGCAGTACTTC.

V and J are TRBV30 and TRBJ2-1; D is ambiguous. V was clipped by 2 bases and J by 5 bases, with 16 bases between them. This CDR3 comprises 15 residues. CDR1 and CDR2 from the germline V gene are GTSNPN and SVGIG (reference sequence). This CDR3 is CAWSPTAVPNNEQFF. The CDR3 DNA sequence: TGTGCCTGGAGTCCGACCGCCGTTCCTAACAATGAGCAGTTCTTC.

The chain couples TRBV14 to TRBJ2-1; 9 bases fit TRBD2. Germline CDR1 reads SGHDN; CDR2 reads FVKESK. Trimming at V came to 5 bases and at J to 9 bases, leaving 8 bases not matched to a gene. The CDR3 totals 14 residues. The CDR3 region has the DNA TGTGCCAGCAGCTCCGGACTAGCGATGGGTGAGCAGTTCTTC. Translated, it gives CASSSGLAMGEQFF.